One and the same sample provided the 14 T cell receptor beta chains below, sequenced in a study of cytotoxic CD8 clonotypes in ibrutinib-treated CLL. Sequencing used immunoSEQ multiplex PCR; TCRdb keeps in-frame clones, though not all of them. Of some 84,000 clones detected, about 86% appear once; the ten largest clones hold 5.4%. This specimen was PBMCs, taken before ibrutinib treatment. Source of these receptors: a human donor with chronic lymphocytic leukemia.

This chain connects TRBV27 to TRBJ2-7; TRBD1 aligns across 8 bases. CDR1 is MNHEY, CDR2 SMNVEV, per germline (reference sequence). The V gene end was trimmed by 3 bases and the J gene end by 6 bases; junction bases not matched to a gene: 7. This CDR3 region has 14 residues. This CDR3 reads CASSLQGARREQYF. The CDR3, as DNA: TGTGCCAGCAGTTTGCAGGGGGCTCGTCGCGAGCAGTACTTC.

This chain links TRBV27 with TRBJ2-4, with D perhaps assigned TRBD1 or TRBD2 (5 bases each). The CDR3 length is 16 residues. Deletions cut 1 base from V and 2 bases from J, with 12 bases between. The V gene's germline CDR1 is MNHEY and CDR2 SMNVEV (reference sequence). The CDR3 region has the DNA TGTGCCAGCAGTTTATGGGGTGAGGGGCCCAAAAACATTCAGTACTTC. Protein sequence: CASSLWGEGPKNIQYF.

The sample holds one count of this clone. Written as DNA, the CDR3 is TGTGCCAGCAGGTTACGACGTTCGGGGCTAAACATGAACACTGAAGCTTTCTTT. It is translated as CASRLRRSGLNMNTEAFF. J is TRBJ1-1 and V is TRBV5-6, with a possible D match to TRBD1 (5 bases). The CDR3 sequence is 18 residues long. Trimming took 5 bases from V and 0 from J, leaving 23 bases between them. CDR1 is SGHDT and CDR2 is YYEEEE in the germline V gene.

This chain links TRBV5-1 with TRBJ2-3; D uncertain. The CDR3 is 14 residues long. V was cut by 2 bases and J by 4 bases, with 11 bases left in between. Germline V CDR1 and CDR2: SGHRS, YFSETQ. CDR3 coding DNA: TGCGCCAGCAGCTTCGGTTACGGTCCAGATACGCAGTATTTT. Its protein product is CASSFGYGPDTQYF.

The chain combines TRBV18 with TRBJ2-2, with D possibly matching TRBD1 (5 bases). CDR3 length: 15 amino acids. Trimming cost V 3 bases and J 5 bases, with 13 bases left between them. CDR1 and CDR2 (germline): KGHSH, LQKENI. In DNA, the CDR3 is TGTGCCAGCTCACCTTTGACAGATCGGACCGGGGAGCTGTTTTTT. This sequence encodes CASSPLTDRTGELFF.

V and J are TRBV5-4 and TRBJ2-1; D possibly corresponds to TRBD2 (6 bases). CDR1 and CDR2 (germline): SGHNT, YYREEE (reference sequence). V was clipped by 4 bases and J by 8 bases, with 13 bases between them. The CDR3 totals 13 residues. This chain's CDR3 is CASSRELSDEQFF. In DNA, the CDR3 is TGTGCCAGCAGCCGGGAGCTATCGGATGAGCAGTTCTTC.

This clone was recorded once. This chain joins TRBV30 and TRBJ2-1; TRBD2 matches 7 bases. Germline V gene data show CDR1 as GTSNPN and CDR2 as SVGIG (reference sequence). Unmatched junction bases numbered 7, after V lost 2 bases and J lost 6 bases. The CDR3 is made up of 14 amino acids. CDR3 DNA sequence: TGTGCCTGGAGTTGGGGCGGGAGTGCCAATGAGCAGTTCTTC. Residues: CAWSWGGSANEQFF.

The chain recombines TRBV27 with TRBJ2-1; D might be TRBD2 (6 bases). The CDR3 covers 14 residues. V was shortened by 7 bases and J by 0 bases, with 10 bases between the two germline ends. In germline, CDR1 is MNHEY, CDR2 SMNVEV (reference sequence). The CDR3 DNA reads TGTGCCAGCAAACACGGGAGCTCCTACAATGAGCAGTTCTTC. It codes for CASKHGSSYNEQFF.

The V gene is TRBV6-6, the J gene TRBJ2-7; TRBD2 agrees at 13 bases. The J segment lost 2 bases and the V segment lost 7 bases, leaving 8 bases of the junction unmatched. CDR1 MNHNY and CDR2 SVGAGI come from the germline V gene (reference sequence). This CDR3 comprises 16 residues. CDR3 nucleotide sequence: TGTGCCAGCACCGAGACTAGCGGGAGGCTTCCCTACGAGCAGTACTTC. Its translation: CASTETSGRLPYEQYF.

The V gene is TRBV11-2, the J gene TRBJ2-7; D is possibly TRBD1 (5 bases). In germline, CDR1 is SGHAT, CDR2 FQNNGV. The CDR3 loop spans 17 amino acids. V gave up 1 base and J gave up 4 bases, with 20 bases separating them. This CDR3 reads CASSLGQGSGERYEQYF. The CDR3, as DNA: TGTGCCAGCAGCTTAGGGCAGGGCTCTGGGGAACGGTACGAGCAGTACTTC. Full variable domain (rest looked up from reference TRBV11-2 and TRBJ2-7): EAGVAQSPRYKIIEKRQSVAFWCNPISGHATLYWYQQILGQGPKLLIQFQNNGVVDDSQLPKDRFSAERLKGVDSTLKIQPAKLEDSAVYLCASSLGQGSGERYEQYFGPGTRLTVT.

The chain couples TRBV29-1 to TRBJ2-5; weak D call: TRBD2 (5 bases). The CDR3 is made up of 15 amino acids. The germline CDR1 and CDR2 sequences are SQVTM and ANQGSEA. Trimming stripped 3 bases from V and 0 bases from J, with 14 bases between. CDR3 DNA sequence: TGCAGCGTTGAGTCCCTTAGCGCGTACCAAGAGACCCAGTACTTC. The encoded protein is CSVESLSAYQETQYF.

This clone was detected only a few times. The rearrangement joins TRBV18 to TRBJ1-5, with 9 positions matching TRBD1. Germline trimming cut 3 bases from V and 2 bases from J; bases unmatched to any gene: 5. CDR3 length: 16 residues. Looked up from germline, CDR1 is KGHSH and CDR2 is LQKENI. The CDR3 region has the DNA TGTGCCAGCTCACCCCGGACAGGGGAGGGCAATCAGCCCCAGCATTTT. Translated: CASSPRTGEGNQPQHF.

The chain combines TRBV28 with TRBJ1-1; the D gene is possibly TRBD1 (5 bases). Trimming cost V 8 bases and J 4 bases, with 11 bases left between them. The V gene's germline CDR1 is MDHEN and CDR2 SYDVKM. This CDR3 has 12 amino acids. CDR3 nucleotide sequence: TGTGCCAGCCGATTGGGGCTCACTGAAGCTTTCTTT. It is translated as CASRLGLTEAFF.

This chain joins TRBV4-2 and TRBJ2-1; 9 bases are a match to TRBD2. Germline CDR1 is LGHNA and CDR2 is YNFKEQ. The CDR3 runs to 17 residues. Trimming took 1 base from V and 9 from J; bases not matched to a gene: 13. CDR3 nucleotides: TGTGCCAGCAGCCAAGTAAACCTAGGCGGGAGGGAAGCTGAGCAGTTCTTC. Protein sequence: CASSQVNLGGREAEQFF.